A few counts support the clone carrying this T cell receptor beta chain. These patients, aged 18 to 65, had recently diagnosed hyperthyroidism lasting under 2 months. Patients showing uncontrolled infection, other autoimmune disease, pregnancy or lactation were ineligible. Diagnoses used clinical symptoms, serum thyroxine and TRAb, thyroid ultrasound and orbital computed tomography. The PBMCs studied were ones that came from approximately 9.9 ml fresh peripheral blood. The data were taken from a study of T cells in Graves' hyperthyroidism and ophthalmopathy. TCR beta CDR3 sequences were amplified from RNA transcripts. A set of HTBI primers served as the primers for a first-round RT-PCR of the TCR CDR3. Each CDR3 protein is one row after TCRdb ran MiXCR on the multiplex PCR reads. The sample shows fewer than 600,000 distinct CDR3 sequences, 11% to 15% of them seen only once. Sequencing used blood. This clonotype was obtained from a woman aged 40 to 50 with Graves' hyperthyroidism.

CDR3 sequence reads: CASSGYSYGYTF. CDR3 nucleotide sequence: TGTGCCAGCAGTGGTTACAGTTATGGCTACACCTTC. The rearrangement uses TRBV6-1 and TRBJ1-2; D gene ambiguous. The CDR3 is 12 residues long. Trimming took 4 bases from V and 5 from J, leaving 8 bases between them. Germline loops: CDR1 MNHNS, CDR2 SASEGT.